Presented here are 29 T cell receptor beta chains from one specimen sequenced in a study of metastatic and nonmetastatic thyroid tumors. TCRdb re-analyzed the PCR reads using MiXCR. The top ten clones hold about 3% of a sample with approximately 35,000 clones, roughly 20% of them seen once. Nobody among the patients had been given any treatment before thyroid surgery. The specimen sequenced was tumor tissue. The receptor set was obtained from a male donor with papillary thyroid cancer or a benign thyroid nodule (not recorded which). Some clones in this sample may be carry-over from other donors' samples.

This clone was seen ten or more times. The chain links TRBV30 to TRBJ1-5; possible D gene TRBD1, 6 bases. The germline V gene has CDR1 GTSNPN and CDR2 SVGIG (reference sequence). This CDR3 comprises 14 residues. The V end was cut by 6 bases, the J end by 2 bases, with 14 bases between. The CDR3 region is CACTHWGRNQPQHF. The CDR3 nucleotides are TGTGCCTGTACCCACTGGGGGCGCAATCAGCCCCAGCATTTT.

This clone has a count of ten or more. A much more abundant neighbour one base away suggests this may be a read error. This sample also contains other DNA sequences that code for the same CDR3. The V and J genes are TRBV24-1 and TRBJ2-1; 9 bases line up with TRBD2. CDR1 is KGHDR and CDR2 is SFDVKD in the germline V gene. This CDR3 region has 18 residues. The CDR3 sequence is CATSDPPSSGRGDNEQFF. The CDR3 coding sequence is TGTGCCACCAGTGATCCCCCCAGTAGCGGGAGAGGGGACAACGAGCAGTTCTTC.

This clone came up many times. The CDR3 coding sequence is TGTGCCAGCAGCTCTAAGCGGGATGCCTACAATGAGCAGTTCTTC. The encoded protein is CASSSKRDAYNEQFF. The chain couples TRBV11-3 to TRBJ2-1, with 7 bases lining up with TRBD2. V was clipped by 4 bases and J by 2 bases; unmatched bases: 5. CDR1 is SGHNT and CDR2 is YENEEA in the germline V gene. The CDR3 is 15 residues long.

This clone was counted many times. The chain joins TRBV5-6 to TRBJ2-7; a weak D match, TRBD1 (6 bases). Between the trimmed V and J ends, which lost 2 bases and 3 bases, there was a span of 15 bases. CDR3 length: 15 amino acids. Germline CDR1 is SGHDT and CDR2 is YYEEEE. CDR3 protein: CASSFFGDNLYEQYF. The CDR3 DNA reads TGTGCCAGCAGCTTCTTCGGGGACAATCTCTACGAGCAGTACTTC.

The chain recombines TRBV6-2 or TRBV6-3 with TRBJ2-5, with D tentatively TRBD2 (6 bases). This CDR3 comprises 12 residues. Germline V gene data show CDR1 as MNHEY and CDR2 as SVGEGT. V lost 1 base and J lost 8, with 8 bases in between. Here the CDR3 DNA reads TGTGCCAGCAGTTACTGGAGGGATACCCAGTACTTC. Translation gives CASSYWRDTQYF.

The chain couples TRBV5-4 to TRBJ1-6; D possibly corresponds to TRBD1 (6 bases). Trimming left V 0 bases short and J 7 bases short, with 17 bases between. CDR1 and CDR2 (germline): SGHNT, YYREEE (reference sequence). The length of the CDR3 is 17 residues. CDR3 coding DNA: TGTGCCAGCAGCTTGGGACGGGGGCCGGTGGGGAATTCACCCCTCCACTTT. Its protein product is CASSLGRGPVGNSPLHF.

This clone was counted a few times. This chain uses TRBV2 with TRBJ1-2; 8 positions agree with TRBD1. The J segment lost 3 bases and the V segment lost 5 bases, leaving 5 bases of the junction unmatched. Per germline, CDR1 SNHLY and CDR2 FYNNEI. CDR3 length: 14 amino acids. The CDR3 nucleotides read TGTGCCAGCAGTAACGACAGGGGAGACTATGGCTACACCTTC. Translation: CASSNDRGDYGYTF.

This clone showed up many times. CDR3 DNA: TGTGCCAGCAGCTTTATTAAGGCCTCCCTCTATGGCTACACCTTC. Protein: CASSFIKASLYGYTF. This rearrangement joins TRBV5-6 to TRBJ1-2; D unclear. In germline, CDR1 is SGHDT, CDR2 YYEEEE. The V end lost 2 bases, the J end lost 4 bases, and 15 bases lay between the germline ends. This CDR3 has 15 residues.

The gene calls are TRBV11-2 and TRBJ2-7, with 7 nucleotides matching TRBD2. This CDR3 has 15 amino acids. Germline lookup yields CDR1 SGHAT and CDR2 FQNNGV. V dropped 0 bases and J dropped 4; count of bases not matched to a gene: 6. Written as DNA, the CDR3 is TGTGCCAGCAGCTTAGATAGTTGGGGGGGTTACGAGCAGTACTTC. Translation gives CASSLDSWGGYEQYF.

This clone is categorized as medium-sized. The V call is TRBV6-1, the J call TRBJ2-7; 12 bases fit TRBD2. The germline V gene encodes CDR1 MNHNS and CDR2 SASEGT. Trimming removed 9 bases from V and 4 bases from J; junction bases left unmatched: 4. The CDR3 has 13 amino acids. Here the CDR3 DNA reads TGTGCCAGTGCGGGACTAGCGGGTTACGAGCAGTACTTC. It encodes CASAGLAGYEQYF.

This clone was recorded many times. J is TRBJ2-7 and V is TRBV28; perhaps TRBD1 as D (7 bases). Trimming removed 6 bases from V and 4 bases from J, with 19 bases in between. The CDR3 runs to 15 residues. CDR1 is MDHEN, CDR2 SYDVKM, per germline. The CDR3, as DNA: TGTGCCAGCAGCTCCTGGGCAGGGGGGCTTTACGAGCAGTACTTC. This gives the protein CASSSWAGGLYEQYF.

There are many counts of this clone. The rearrangement links TRBV20-1 to TRBJ1-4; TRBD1 might be the D (6 bases). The CDR3 spans 14 residues. The ends were cut back, 6 bases at V and 12 bases at J, with 23 bases in the middle. The V gene's germline CDR1 is DFQATT and CDR2 SNEGSKA (reference sequence). The CDR3, as DNA: TGCAGTGCCAAGGACAGCCCACGGGGGGGGGAACTGTTTTTT. This codes for CSAKDSPRGGELFF.

By sample fraction, this clone is medium-sized. J is TRBJ2-1 and V is TRBV6-2 or TRBV6-3; TRBD2 agrees at 9 bases. The J segment lost 8 bases and the V segment lost 4 bases, leaving 15 bases of the junction unmatched. Germline V CDR1 and CDR2: MNHEY, SVGEGT. The CDR3 contains 17 residues. The CDR3 DNA reads TGTGCCAGCAGTTCCCCCAATAGCGGGAGTTTCGGGTATGAGCAGTTCTTC. Translating gives CASSSPNSGSFGYEQFF.

The chain has TRBV2 and TRBJ1-1; 10 bases fit TRBD1. The CDR3 length is 16 residues. Germline lookup yields CDR1 SNHLY and CDR2 FYNNEI. The V and J ends lost 6 bases and 3 bases, in that order; junction bases with no gene match: 10. CDR3 loop: CASSLEDRGWDTEAFF. DNA of the CDR3: TGTGCCAGCAGCCTAGAGGACAGGGGGTGGGACACTGAAGCTTTCTTT.

Only a few counts were recorded for this clone. The chain links TRBV7-9 to TRBJ1-1; possible D gene TRBD1, 5 bases. Germline CDR1 and CDR2: SEHNR and FQNEAQ (reference sequence). The CDR3 contains 15 residues. V gave up 1 base and J gave up 3 bases, with 12 bases separating them. The chain's CDR3 is CASSLVAGSHTEAFF. Here the CDR3 DNA reads TGTGCCAGCAGCTTAGTTGCAGGGAGCCACACTGAAGCTTTCTTT.

This clone was seen many times. This chain joins TRBV7-2 and TRBJ2-3; D is perhaps TRBD1 or TRBD2 (5 bases each). The CDR3 runs 17 residues. V was clipped by 0 bases and J by 1 base, with 14 bases between them. Germline CDR1 reads SGHTA; CDR2 reads FQGNSA. The CDR3 nucleotides are TGTGCCAGCAGCTTAGCGCTTGGGAGAGGGGGCACAGATACGCAGTATTTT. This codes for CASSLALGRGGTDTQYF. Variable domain in full (rest from reference TRBV7-2 and TRBJ2-3): GAGVSQSPSNKVTEKGKDVELRCDPISGHTALYWYRQSLGQGLEFLIYFQGNSAPDKSGLPSDRFSAERTGGSVSTLTIQRTQQEDSAVYLCASSLALGRGGTDTQYFGPGTRLTVL.

This clone has a handful of counts. The rearrangement links TRBV5-1 to TRBJ2-7; possible D gene TRBD2, 6 bases. In germline, CDR1 is SGHRS, CDR2 YFSETQ. V was pared by 3 bases and J by 0 bases, with 7 bases between. The CDR3 covers 13 residues. CDR3 nucleotides: TGCGCCAGCAGCTGGGACTCCTCCTACGAGCAGTACTTC. This codes for CASSWDSSYEQYF. The entire variable domain, with the rest obtained from reference TRBV5-1 and TRBJ2-7, is as follows: KAGVTQTPRYLIKTRGQQVTLSCSPISGHRSVSWYQQTPGQGLQFLFEYFSETQRNKGNFPGRFSGRQFSNSRSEMNVSTLELGDSALYLCASSWDSSYEQYFGPGTRLTVT.

This chain's CDR3 is CASSQALLLGNTGELFF. The CDR3, as DNA: TGTGCCAGCAGCCAAGCGTTACTTCTAGGGAACACCGGGGAGCTGTTTTTT. V is TRBV3-1 and J is TRBJ2-2; D is unresolved. Germline CDR1 is LGHDT and CDR2 is YNNKEL (reference sequence). The CDR3 is made up of 17 amino acids. V lost 1 base and J lost 1, with 13 bases in between.

In this sample, this clone turned up many times. The J gene is TRBJ2-7, the V gene TRBV18; D uncertain. Per germline, CDR1 KGHSH and CDR2 LQKENI. The V end lost 3 bases, the J end lost 4 bases, and 13 bases lay between the germline ends. The CDR3 runs 14 residues. CDR3 protein: CASSPSALPYEQYF. The CDR3 bases are TGTGCCAGCTCACCGTCCGCACTCCCGTACGAGCAGTACTTC.

This clone was seen ten or more times. The chain links TRBV4-1 to TRBJ1-5; 9 positions match TRBD1. With V trimmed by 3 bases and J by 2 bases, 5 bases remained unmatched. This CDR3 is 16 amino acids long. The germline gives CDR1 MGHRA, CDR2 YSYEKL. The CDR3 DNA is TGCGCCAGCAGCCAGGAGACAGGGGGACGCAATCAGCCCCAGCATTTT. It codes for CASSQETGGRNQPQHF.

The table lists this clone with many counts. The chain links TRBV5-2 to TRBJ2-6; no DNA check was done on the table's D call, TRBD1. TRBV5-2 is listed as a pseudogene. This CDR3 has 19 residues. The CDR3 loop reads CASNLIETGLTSGANVLTF. The CDR3 DNA is TGTGCCAGCAACCTAATCGAGACAGGGCTAACCTCTGGGGCCAACGTCCTGACTTTC.

This clone is medium-sized in the sample. This chain links TRBV9 with TRBJ2-7; D is uncertain. Trimming took off 0 bases at V and 2 bases at J, with 15 bases between the two ends. This CDR3 has 16 residues. Germline CDR1 reads SGDLS; CDR2 reads YYNGEE. CDR3 sequence reads: CASSVDNGTPPYEQYF. The CDR3 DNA follows: TGTGCCAGCAGCGTAGACAACGGTACGCCGCCCTACGAGCAGTACTTC. The variable domain in full, with the rest retrieved from reference TRBV9 and TRBJ2-7, is DSGVTQTPKHLITATGQRVTLRCSPRSGDLSVYWYQQSLDQGLQFLIQYYNGEERAKGNILERFSAQQFPDLHSELNLSSLELGDSALYFCASSVDNGTPPYEQYFGPGTRLTVT.

This clone was seen only a few times. One junction end disagrees with the germline gene, perhaps due to a read error. This rearrangement joins TRBV28 to TRBJ1-1; D is possibly TRBD1 (5 bases). This CDR3 contains 14 residues. Germline CDR1 is MDHEN and CDR2 is SYDVKM. This CDR3 is CASSLQVGGSEAFF. In DNA form, the CDR3 reads TGTGCCAGTAGTTTACAGGTGGGGGGGTCTGAAGCTTTCTTT.

This clone has more than one count but fewer than ten. The genes are TRBV24-1 and TRBJ2-5; no clear D. The CDR3 spans 14 residues. Trimming stripped 3 bases from V and 1 base from J, with 8 bases between. The V gene's germline CDR1 is KGHDR and CDR2 SFDVKD. The chain's CDR3 is CATSDNGFQETQYF. CDR3 in DNA: TGTGCCACCAGTGATAACGGTTTCCAAGAGACCCAGTACTTC.

The chain couples TRBV3-1 to TRBJ1-6; D is ambiguous. The germline V and J ends were trimmed by 2 bases and 0 bases, with 8 bases remaining between them. The germline V gene has CDR1 LGHDT and CDR2 YNNKEL (reference sequence). The CDR3 is 16 amino acids. CDR3 sequence: CASSQRSSSYNSPLHF. The CDR3 DNA follows: TGTGCCAGCAGCCAAAGATCGAGCTCCTATAATTCACCCCTCCACTTT.

V is TRBV4-3 and J is TRBJ2-7; 9 bases are shared with TRBD1. Germline loops: CDR1 LGHNA, CDR2 YSLEER. This CDR3 is 15 amino acids long. V shed 1 base, J shed 5 bases, and the junction held 6 bases outside the gene matches. This CDR3 is CASSQGGTGTNEQYF. The CDR3 DNA reads as TGCGCCAGCAGCCAAGGCGGGACAGGGACTAACGAGCAGTACTTC.

This clone was seen repeatedly, ten times or more. CDR3 in amino acids: CASKSPGRETEAFF. CDR3 nucleotide sequence: TGTGCCAGCAAGAGTCCAGGGAGGGAAACTGAAGCTTTCTTT. The chain links TRBV2 to TRBJ1-1; possible D gene TRBD1, 5 bases. Trimming shortened V by 7 bases and J by 5 bases, and 17 bases separated the two germline ends. The CDR3 sequence is 14 residues long. The germline V gene has CDR1 SNHLY and CDR2 FYNNEI.

This clone was seen ten or more times. The chain carries TRBV11-3 and TRBJ2-1; 9 bases map to TRBD1. CDR1 and CDR2 (germline): SGHNT, YENEEA. V dropped 5 bases and J dropped 9; count of bases not matched to a gene: 5. The CDR3 sequence is 13 residues long. The CDR3: CASSRDRASEQFF. CDR3 sequence (DNA): TGTGCCAGCAGCCGGGACAGGGCGAGTGAGCAGTTCTTC.

In this sample, this clone turned up many times. This chain links TRBV5-4 with TRBJ2-6; no definite D call. The V end was cut by 1 base, the J end by 1 base, with 9 bases between. CDR3 length equals 16 residues. From germline, CDR1 is SGHNT and CDR2 YYREEE (reference sequence). DNA of the CDR3: TGTGCCAGCAGCTTGCTCCGATTGTCTGGGGCCAACGTCCTGACTTTC. It is translated as CASSLLRLSGANVLTF.